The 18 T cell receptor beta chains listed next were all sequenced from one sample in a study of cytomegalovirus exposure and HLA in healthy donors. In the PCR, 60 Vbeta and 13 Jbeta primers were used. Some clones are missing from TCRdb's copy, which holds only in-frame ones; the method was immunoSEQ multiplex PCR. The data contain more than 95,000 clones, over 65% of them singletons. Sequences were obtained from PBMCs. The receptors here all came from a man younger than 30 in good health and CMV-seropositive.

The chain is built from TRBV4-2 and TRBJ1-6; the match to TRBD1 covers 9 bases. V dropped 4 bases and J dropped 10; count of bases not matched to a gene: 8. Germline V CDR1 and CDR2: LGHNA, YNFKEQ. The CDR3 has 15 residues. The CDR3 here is CASSPTGTGQSPLHF. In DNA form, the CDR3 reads TGTGCCAGCAGCCCGACCGGGACAGGGCAGTCACCCCTCCACTTT.

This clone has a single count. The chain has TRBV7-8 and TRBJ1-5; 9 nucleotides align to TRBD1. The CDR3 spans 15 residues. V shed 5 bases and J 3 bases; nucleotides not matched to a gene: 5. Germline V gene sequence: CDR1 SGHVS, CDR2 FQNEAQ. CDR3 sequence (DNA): TGTGCCAGCAGCCGGGACAGGGATTTCAATCAGCCCCAGCATTTT. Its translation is CASSRDRDFNQPQHF.

DNA for the CDR3: TGTGCCAGCGCGGCGCTAGGCACAGATACGCAGTATTTT. Translated, it gives CASAALGTDTQYF. The gene calls are TRBV6-5 and TRBJ2-3; D call uncertain. CDR1 MNHEY and CDR2 SVGAGI come from the germline V gene. The CDR3 spans 13 residues. V lost 8 bases, J lost 1 base, and 10 bases lay in between.

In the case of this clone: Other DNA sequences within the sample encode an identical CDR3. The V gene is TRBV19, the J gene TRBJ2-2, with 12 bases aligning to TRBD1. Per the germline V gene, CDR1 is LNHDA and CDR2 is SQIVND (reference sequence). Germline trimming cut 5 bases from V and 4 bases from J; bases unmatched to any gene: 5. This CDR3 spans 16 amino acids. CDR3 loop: CASSRGQGAGTGELFF. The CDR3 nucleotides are TGTGCCAGTAGTCGGGGACAGGGGGCTGGCACCGGGGAGCTGTTTTTT.

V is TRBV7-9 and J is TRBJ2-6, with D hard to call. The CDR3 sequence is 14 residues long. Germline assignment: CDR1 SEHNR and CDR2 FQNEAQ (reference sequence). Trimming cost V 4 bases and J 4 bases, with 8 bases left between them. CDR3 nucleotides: TGTGCCAGCAGCTCCCAGGCCGGGGCCAACGTCCTGACTTTC. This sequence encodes CASSSQAGANVLTF.

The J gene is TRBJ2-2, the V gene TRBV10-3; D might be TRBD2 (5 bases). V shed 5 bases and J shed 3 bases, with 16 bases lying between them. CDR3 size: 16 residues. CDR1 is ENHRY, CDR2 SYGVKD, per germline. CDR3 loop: CAISLVSSRYTGELFF. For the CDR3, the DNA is TGTGCCATCAGTCTAGTTTCTAGCAGGTACACCGGGGAGCTGTTTTTT.

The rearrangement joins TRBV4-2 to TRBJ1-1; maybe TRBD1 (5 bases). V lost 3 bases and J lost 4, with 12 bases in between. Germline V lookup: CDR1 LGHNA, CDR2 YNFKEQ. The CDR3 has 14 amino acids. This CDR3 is CASSQGLLGTEAFF. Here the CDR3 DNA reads TGTGCCAGCAGCCAGGGACTCCTCGGCACTGAAGCTTTCTTT.

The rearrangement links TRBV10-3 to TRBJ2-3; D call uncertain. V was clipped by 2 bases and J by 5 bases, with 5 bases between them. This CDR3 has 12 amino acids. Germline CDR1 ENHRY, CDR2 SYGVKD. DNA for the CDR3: TGTGCCATCAGTGAGATGAGAGATACGCAGTATTTT. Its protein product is CAISEMRDTQYF.

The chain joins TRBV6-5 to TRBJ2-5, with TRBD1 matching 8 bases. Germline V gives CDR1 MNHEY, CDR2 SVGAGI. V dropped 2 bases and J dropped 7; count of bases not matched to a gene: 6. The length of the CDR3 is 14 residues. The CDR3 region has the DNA TGTGCCAGCAGTTACGGACAGGGAACGGGGACCCAGTACTTC. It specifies CASSYGQGTGTQYF.

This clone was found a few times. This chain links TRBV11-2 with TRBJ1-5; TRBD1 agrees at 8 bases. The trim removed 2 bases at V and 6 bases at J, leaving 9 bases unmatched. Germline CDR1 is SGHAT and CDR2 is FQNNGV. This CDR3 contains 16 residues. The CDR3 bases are TGTGCCAGCAGCTTATCACCAGGGGGCGCGGGTCAGCCCCAGCATTTT. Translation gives CASSLSPGGAGQPQHF.

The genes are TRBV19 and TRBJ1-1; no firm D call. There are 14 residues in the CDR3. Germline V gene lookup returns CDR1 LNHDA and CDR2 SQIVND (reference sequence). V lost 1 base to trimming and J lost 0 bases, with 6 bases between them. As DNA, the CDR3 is TGTGCCAGTAGTATAGGCCCGGTGAACACTGAAGCTTTCTTT. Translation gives CASSIGPVNTEAFF.

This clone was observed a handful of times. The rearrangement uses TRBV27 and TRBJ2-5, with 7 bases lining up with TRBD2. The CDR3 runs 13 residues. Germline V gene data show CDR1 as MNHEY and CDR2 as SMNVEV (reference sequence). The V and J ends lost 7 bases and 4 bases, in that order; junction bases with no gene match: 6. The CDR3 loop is CASKRLAGETQYF. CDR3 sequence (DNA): TGTGCCAGCAAAAGACTAGCTGGAGAGACCCAGTACTTC.

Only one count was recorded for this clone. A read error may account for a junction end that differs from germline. CDR3 nucleotides: TGCAACCTACTGGCCGCAGGGGACCCGAATAATTCACCCCTCCACTTT. Protein: CNLLAAGDPNNSPLHF. The chain is built from TRBV7-4 and TRBJ1-6; TRBD1 might be the D (6 bases). The CDR3 spans 16 residues. Germline loops: CDR1 SGHVT, CDR2 SQSDAQ.

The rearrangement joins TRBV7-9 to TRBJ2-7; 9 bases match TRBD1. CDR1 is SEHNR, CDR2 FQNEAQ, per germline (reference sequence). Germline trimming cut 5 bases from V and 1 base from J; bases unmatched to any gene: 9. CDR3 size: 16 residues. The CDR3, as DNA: TGTGCCAGCAGCCCCGGACAGGGGACCCCTTCCTACGAGCAGTACTTC. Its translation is CASSPGQGTPSYEQYF.

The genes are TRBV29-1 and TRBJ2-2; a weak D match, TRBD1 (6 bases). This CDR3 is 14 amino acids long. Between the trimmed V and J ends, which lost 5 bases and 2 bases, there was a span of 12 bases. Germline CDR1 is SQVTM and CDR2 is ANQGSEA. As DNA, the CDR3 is TGCAGCGTTTCCACAGGGTACAACACCGGGGAGCTGTTTTTT. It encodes CSVSTGYNTGELFF.

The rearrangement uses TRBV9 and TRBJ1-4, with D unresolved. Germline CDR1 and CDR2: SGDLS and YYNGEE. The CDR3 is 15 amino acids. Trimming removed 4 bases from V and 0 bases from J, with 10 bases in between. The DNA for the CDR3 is TGTGCCAGCAGCCTCCAGGCTGCAACTAATGAAAAACTGTTTTTT. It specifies CASSLQAATNEKLFF.

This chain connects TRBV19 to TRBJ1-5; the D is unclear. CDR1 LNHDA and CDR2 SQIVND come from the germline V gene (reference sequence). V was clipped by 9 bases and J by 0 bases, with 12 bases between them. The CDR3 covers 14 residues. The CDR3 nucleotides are TGTGCCAGCCTCCCGGTTGGTAGCAATCAGCCCCAGCATTTT. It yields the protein CASLPVGSNQPQHF.

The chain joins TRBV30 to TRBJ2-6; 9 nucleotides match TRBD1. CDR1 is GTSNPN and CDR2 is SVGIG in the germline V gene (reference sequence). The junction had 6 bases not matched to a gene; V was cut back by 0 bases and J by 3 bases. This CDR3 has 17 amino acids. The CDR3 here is CAWSVGTGSLGANVLTF. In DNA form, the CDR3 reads TGTGCCTGGAGTGTAGGGACAGGGTCCCTTGGGGCCAACGTCCTGACTTTC.